Detailed here is one TCR beta chain. Its antigen specificity is not known. Base qualities were left out, and no much larger clone turns up one base away. TCRbeta CDR3 regions were amplified from genomic DNA by means of the immunoSEQ Assay, a bias-controlled multiplex PCR. As for how the authors treated the data: Nucleated cell counts per sample were estimated from amplification of reference gene primers within the assay. Sequence reads were collapsed and filtered to measure the absolute abundance of every unique TCRbeta CDR3 rearrangement. For each sample, productive Simpson clonality was calculated as the square root of Simpson's diversity index across productive rearrangements. The source is immuneACCESS, and TCRdb retained only in-frame sequences with V and J called. Part of the clones is not carried over; for the studies checked, unresolved V genes explain less than half of this, and the remainder is unexplained. From that table come the V and J calls and clone size; the DNA was used to work out D and trimming. The sample includes under 300,000 clones, with about 88% observed a single time. Clones ranked in the top ten supply more than 6.5% of the sample.

Enrolling through a virtual design, the prospective study's participants ranged in age from roughly 18 to 89 years and lived across 20 to 30 United States geographic areas. Cohort assignment in the prospective study relied on participant-reported clinical history from a screening survey and a study questionnaire. Exposed participants had been in contact with someone with a PCR-confirmed or clinician-diagnosed COVID-19 case within 2 weeks of study entry. Each participant in the prospective study had whole blood, serum and a nasopharyngeal or oropharyngeal swab collected by mobile phlebotomists. Participants in the prospective study had the option to provide additional blood draws and questionnaires over a 2-month period. Before DNA extraction, blood samples from the prospective study were shipped at room temperature or frozen. Including cysteine and phenylalanine, the CDR3 has 17 amino acids. Only the CDR3 DNA stays, 51 bases, in frame from base 1. The germline V gene provides CDR1 SGDLS and CDR2 YYNGEE. Trimmed from V: 0 bases; trimmed from J: 5 bases; junction bases lacking a gene match: 13.

This sample is drawn from a study of blood T cell repertoires in COVID-19 (dated by TCRdb to the early 2020s). For the study in its entirety: Collaborator samples came from the United States, Italy and Spain and covered acute and convalescent phases of COVID-19. Where available, HLA class I and class II types were obtained from metadata supplied by the sample provider rather than from assay-based typing. The prospective study material was composed of cDNA or gDNA derived from T cells, B-cell-depleted T cells, or PBMCs. The samples were drawn from two sources: the first 160 participants of the ongoing ImmuneRACE study, and about 1,300 subjects contributed by 6 global collaborators. The repertoires were made available in a free public database intended to serve as a resource for research on the immune response to SARS-CoV-2. The sample metadata nearly always contained a de-identified subject ID, COVID-19 status, age in years and sex. Subjects who had been exposed to COVID-19, were actively infected with it, or had recovered from it provided the deeply sampled blood TCRbeta repertoires that made up the dataset.

What the authors observed across the whole study: The amount of clinical and demographic metadata varied by source and participant and was provided uncurated.

The chain couples TRBV9 to TRBJ1-1, and TRBD1 aligns with 7 junction nucleotides. The receptor comes from a woman between 45 and 65 years old who had been exposed to COVID-19. Input material: PBMCs or T cells enriched from blood (not recorded which). At the DNA level, the sequence is TGTGCCAGCAGCGTAGCTACAGGGGACGTGGGGAGTACTGAAGCTTTCTTT. Its amino acids are CASSVATGDVGSTEAFF. Extended through the reference TRBV9 and TRBJ1-1 proteins, this CDR3 yields the full variable domain: DSGVTQTPKHLITATGQRVTLRCSPRSGDLSVYWYQQSLDQGLQFLIQYYNGEERAKGNILERFSAQQFPDLHSELNLSSLELGDSALYFCASSVATGDVGSTEAFFGQGTRLTVV.